This TCR beta chain was sequenced during a study of long-term antiretroviral therapy in people with HIV. Study-level results: Dating from about 2003 to 2018, the blood was possibly obtained under older ART regimens. Upon ART, diversity increased but remained lower than transplant donor controls.

CDR1 and CDR2 from the germline V gene are ENHRY and SYGVKD. The V gene lost 2 bases and the J gene lost 10 bases, with 11 bases spanning the gap. The CDR3 has 12 residues. A remark on this clone: The target antigen is unknown.

It was version v3.0 of the immunoSEQ assay that was run at survey level. The protocol was immunoSEQ multiplex PCR, while the TCRdb copy is restricted to in-frame clones and leaves out a portion. The sample shows roughly 18,000 clones, 91% of them seen only once. The clonotype comes from a middle-aged woman with HIV. The chain couples TRBV10-3 to TRBJ1-2; D is unresolved. The sequences come from unsorted PBMCs, collected 0.6 years after starting antiretroviral therapy. CDR3 bases: TGTGCCATCAGTGAGGGTCAGATCCTCTACACCTTC. It encodes CAISEGQILYTF.